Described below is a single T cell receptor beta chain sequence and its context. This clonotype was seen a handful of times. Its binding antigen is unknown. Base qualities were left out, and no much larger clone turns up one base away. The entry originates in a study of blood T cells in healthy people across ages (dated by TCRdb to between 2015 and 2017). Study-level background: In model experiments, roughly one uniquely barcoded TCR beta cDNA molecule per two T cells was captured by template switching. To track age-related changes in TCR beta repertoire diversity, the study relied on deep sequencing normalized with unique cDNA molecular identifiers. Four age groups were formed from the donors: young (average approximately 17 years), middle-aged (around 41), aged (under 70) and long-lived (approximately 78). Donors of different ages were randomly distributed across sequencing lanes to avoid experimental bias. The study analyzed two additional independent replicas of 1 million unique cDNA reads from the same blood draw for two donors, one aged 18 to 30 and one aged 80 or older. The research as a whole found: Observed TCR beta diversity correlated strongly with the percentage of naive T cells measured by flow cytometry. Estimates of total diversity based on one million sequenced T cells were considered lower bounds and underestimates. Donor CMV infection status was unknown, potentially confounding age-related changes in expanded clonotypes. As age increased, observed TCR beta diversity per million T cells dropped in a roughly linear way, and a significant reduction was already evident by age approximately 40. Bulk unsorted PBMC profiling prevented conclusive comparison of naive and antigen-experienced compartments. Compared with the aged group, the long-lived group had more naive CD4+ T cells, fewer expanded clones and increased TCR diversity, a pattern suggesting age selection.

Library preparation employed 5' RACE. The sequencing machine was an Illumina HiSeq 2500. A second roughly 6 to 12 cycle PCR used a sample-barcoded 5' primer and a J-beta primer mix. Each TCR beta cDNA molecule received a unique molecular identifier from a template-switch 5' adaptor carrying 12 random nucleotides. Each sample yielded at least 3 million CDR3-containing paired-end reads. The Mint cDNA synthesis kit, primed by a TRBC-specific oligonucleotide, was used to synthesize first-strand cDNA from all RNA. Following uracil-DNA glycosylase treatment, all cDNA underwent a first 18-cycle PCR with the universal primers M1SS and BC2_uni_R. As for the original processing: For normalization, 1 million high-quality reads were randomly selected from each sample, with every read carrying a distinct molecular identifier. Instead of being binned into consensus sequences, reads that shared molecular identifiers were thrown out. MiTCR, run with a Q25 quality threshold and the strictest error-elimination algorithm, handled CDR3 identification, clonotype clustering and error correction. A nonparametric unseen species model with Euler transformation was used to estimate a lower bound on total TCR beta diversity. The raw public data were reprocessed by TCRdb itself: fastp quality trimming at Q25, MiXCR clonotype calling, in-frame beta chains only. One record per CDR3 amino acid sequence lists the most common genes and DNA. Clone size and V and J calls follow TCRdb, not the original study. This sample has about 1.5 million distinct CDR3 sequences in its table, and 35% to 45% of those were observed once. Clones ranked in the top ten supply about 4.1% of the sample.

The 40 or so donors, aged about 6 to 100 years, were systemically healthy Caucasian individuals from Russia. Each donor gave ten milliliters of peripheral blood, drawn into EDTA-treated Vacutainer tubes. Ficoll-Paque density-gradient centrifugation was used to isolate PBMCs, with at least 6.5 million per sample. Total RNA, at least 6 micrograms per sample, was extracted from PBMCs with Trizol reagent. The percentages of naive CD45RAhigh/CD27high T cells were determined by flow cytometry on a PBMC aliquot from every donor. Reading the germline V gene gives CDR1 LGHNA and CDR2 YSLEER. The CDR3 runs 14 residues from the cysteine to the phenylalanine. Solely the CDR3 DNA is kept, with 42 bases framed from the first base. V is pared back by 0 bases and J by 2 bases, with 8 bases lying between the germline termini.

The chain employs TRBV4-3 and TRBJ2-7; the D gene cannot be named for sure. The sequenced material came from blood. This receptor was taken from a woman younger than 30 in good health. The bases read TGCGCCAGCAGCCAAGATCTGAACGCCTACGAGCAGTACTTC. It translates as CASSQDLNAYEQYF.